The present T cell receptor (beta chain) was sequenced within a study of metastatic and nonmetastatic thyroid tumors (dated by TCRdb to about 2020). The study in broad terms: The researchers compared repertoires between peripheral blood samples and tumor or nodule tissue samples from patients with malignant or benign thyroid disease.

The length of the CDR3 is 13 amino acids, counting both ends. CDR1 and CDR2, per the germline V gene (reference sequence), are DFQATT and SNEGSKA. Library prep was done by PCR. Sequencing was performed on an Illumina HiSeq 4000. The TCR beta-chain CDR3 region of each patient was profiled by high-throughput sequencing. Processing in the source paper ran as follows. A classifier to discriminate distant-metastatic papillary thyroid cancer patients was built from CDR3 differences across clinicopathological groups. The Shannon index was used to measure repertoire diversity, and the Morisita-Horn index was used to measure how similar tumor and blood repertoires were. In TCRdb, the public reads were trimmed at Q25 with fastp and aligned with MiXCR, with productive beta chains retained. Clone size and V and J calls follow TCRdb, not the original study. The sample records about 5,700 clones, 30% to 40% of which are singletons. The ten largest account for approximately 26% of the sample.

Beyond this particular receptor, the publication reports: In both blood and tumor samples, TCR beta diversity was reported to be significantly higher in malignant tumors than in benign nodules.

No patient had received any treatment before thyroid surgery. Using T-cell receptor beta sequencing, the researchers looked back retrospectively at clinical samples from patients, gathered between the early 2010s and the late 2010s. About this clone itself: Its antigen is unknown. The final CDR3 position lacks the conserved phenylalanine or tryptophan, pointing to a likely read error. Because the CDR3's place on the DNA is in doubt, the DNA is left out and the CDR3 is given as listed by TCRdb.

Input material: adjacent normal tissue. This sequence originates from a female donor with papillary thyroid cancer or a benign thyroid nodule (not recorded which). Some clones in this sample may be carry-over from other donors' samples. The chain is made from TRBV20-1 and TRBJ2-7; the table calls TRBD1, which could not be checked here. The CDR3 region: CSAYSGPSYELYC.